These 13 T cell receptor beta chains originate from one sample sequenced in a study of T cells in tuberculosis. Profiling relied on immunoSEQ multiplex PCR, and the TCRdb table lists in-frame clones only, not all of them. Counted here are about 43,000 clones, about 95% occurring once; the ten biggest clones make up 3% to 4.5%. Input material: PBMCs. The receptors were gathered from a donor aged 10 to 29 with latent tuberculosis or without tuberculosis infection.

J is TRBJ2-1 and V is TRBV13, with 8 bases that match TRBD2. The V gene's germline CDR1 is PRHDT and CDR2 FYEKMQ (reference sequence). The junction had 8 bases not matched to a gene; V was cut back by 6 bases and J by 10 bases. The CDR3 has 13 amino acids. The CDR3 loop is CASSLSGGDEQFF. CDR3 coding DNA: TGTGCCAGCAGTCTAAGCGGGGGAGACGAGCAGTTCTTC. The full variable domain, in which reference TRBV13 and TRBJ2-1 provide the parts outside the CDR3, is AAGVIQSPRHLIKEKRETATLKCYPIPRHDTVYWYQQGPGQDPQFLISFYEKMQSDKGSIPDRFSAQQFSDYHSELNMSSLELGDSALYFCASSLSGGDEQFFGPGTRLTVL.

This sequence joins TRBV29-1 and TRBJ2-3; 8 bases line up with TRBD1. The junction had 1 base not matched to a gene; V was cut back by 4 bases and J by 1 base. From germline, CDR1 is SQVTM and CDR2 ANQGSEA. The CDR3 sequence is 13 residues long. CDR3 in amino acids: CSVAGGGTDTQYF. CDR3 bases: TGCAGCGTTGCAGGGGGCGGCACAGATACGCAGTATTTT.

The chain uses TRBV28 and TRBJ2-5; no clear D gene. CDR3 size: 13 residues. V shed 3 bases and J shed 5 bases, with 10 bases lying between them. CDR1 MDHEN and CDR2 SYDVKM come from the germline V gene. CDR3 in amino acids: CASSFGVEETQYF. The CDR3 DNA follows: TGTGCCAGCAGTTTTGGAGTGGAGGAGACCCAGTACTTC.

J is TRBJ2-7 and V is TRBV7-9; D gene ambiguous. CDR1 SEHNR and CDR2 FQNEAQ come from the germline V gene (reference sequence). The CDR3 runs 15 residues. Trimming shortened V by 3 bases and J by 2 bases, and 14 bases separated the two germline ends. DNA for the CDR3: TGTGCCAGCAGCTTTCAGGCCCCTTCAACCTACGAGCAGTACTTC. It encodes CASSFQAPSTYEQYF.

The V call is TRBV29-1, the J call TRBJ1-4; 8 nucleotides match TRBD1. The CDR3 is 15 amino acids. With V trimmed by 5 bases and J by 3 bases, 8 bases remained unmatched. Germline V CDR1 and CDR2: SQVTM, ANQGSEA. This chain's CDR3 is CSVRTGRGANEKLFF. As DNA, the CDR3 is TGCAGCGTTAGGACAGGGAGGGGAGCTAATGAAAAACTGTTTTTT.

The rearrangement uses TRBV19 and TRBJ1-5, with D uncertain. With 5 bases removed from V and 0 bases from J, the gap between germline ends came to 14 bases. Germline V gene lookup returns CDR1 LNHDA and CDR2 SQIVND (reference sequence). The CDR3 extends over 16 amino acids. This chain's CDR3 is CASSPMENYSNQPQHF. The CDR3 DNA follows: TGTGCCAGTAGTCCGATGGAGAATTATAGCAATCAGCCCCAGCATTTT.

The CDR3 reads CASSAQGAYGYTF. The CDR3 nucleotides are TGTGCCAGCAGCGCACAGGGGGCCTATGGCTACACCTTC. This chain uses TRBV5-6 with TRBJ1-2; 9 nucleotides line up with TRBD1. CDR1 SGHDT and CDR2 YYEEEE come from the germline V gene. V shed 4 bases and J 4 bases; nucleotides not matched to a gene: 2. This CDR3 is built from 13 residues. Full variable domain (missing parts from reference TRBV5-6 and TRBJ1-2): DAGVTQSPTHLIKTRGQQVTLRCSPKSGHDTVSWYQQALGQGPQFIFQYYEEEERQRGNFPDRFSGHQFPNYSSELNVNALLLGDSALYLCASSAQGAYGYTFGSGTRLTVV.

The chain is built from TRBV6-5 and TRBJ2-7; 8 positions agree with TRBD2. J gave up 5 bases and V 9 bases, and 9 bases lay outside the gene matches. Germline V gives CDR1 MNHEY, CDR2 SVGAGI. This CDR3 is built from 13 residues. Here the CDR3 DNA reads TGTGCCAGTTCCAGCGGGGGTTTCGACGAGCAGTACTTC. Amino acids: CASSSGGFDEQYF.

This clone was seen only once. CDR3 coding DNA: TGTGCCAGCAGCGTCGGACAGGGCCAGAACACTGAAGCTTTCTTT. Protein: CASSVGQGQNTEAFF. The gene calls are TRBV9 and TRBJ1-1; 8 bases agree with TRBD1. V dropped 2 bases and J dropped 1; count of bases not matched to a gene: 4. This CDR3 comprises 15 residues. Germline loops: CDR1 SGDLS, CDR2 YYNGEE.

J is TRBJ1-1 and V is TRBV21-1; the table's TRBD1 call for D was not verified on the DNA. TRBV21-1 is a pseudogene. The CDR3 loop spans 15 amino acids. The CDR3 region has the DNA TGTGCCAGCAGCGGCGGGACAGGGGAAGCCACTGAAGCTTTCTTT. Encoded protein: CASSGGTGEATEAFF.

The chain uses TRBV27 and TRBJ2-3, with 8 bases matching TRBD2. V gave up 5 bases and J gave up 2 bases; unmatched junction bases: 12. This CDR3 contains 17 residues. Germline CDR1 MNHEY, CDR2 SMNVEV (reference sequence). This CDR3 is CASSQTGGGWSTDTQYF. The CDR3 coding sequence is TGTGCCAGCAGTCAAACCGGGGGGGGGTGGTCCACAGATACGCAGTATTTT.

CDR3 sequence (DNA): TGTGCCAGCAGGGACCGGGACAGGGGGGGAGATACGCAGTATTTT. Protein: CASRDRDRGGDTQYF. The chain carries TRBV28 and TRBJ2-3; the match to TRBD1 covers 11 bases. The CDR3 has 15 amino acids. CDR1 MDHEN and CDR2 SYDVKM come from the germline V gene. V lost 6 bases and J lost 5; bases outside the gene matches: 7.

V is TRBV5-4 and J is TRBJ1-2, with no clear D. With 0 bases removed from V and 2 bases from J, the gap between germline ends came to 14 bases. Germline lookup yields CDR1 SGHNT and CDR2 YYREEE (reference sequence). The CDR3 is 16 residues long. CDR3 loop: CASSLVWAGRNYGYTF. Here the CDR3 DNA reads TGTGCCAGCAGCTTGGTTTGGGCGGGCAGAAACTATGGCTACACCTTC.